Listed below are T cell receptor beta chains from one sample, sequenced in a study of T cell responses to AZD1222 COVID-19 vaccine. Data came from immunoSEQ multiplex PCR; TCRdb stores just in-frame clones and leaves some out. There are over 110,000 clones in the sample; 85% to 95% occur only once, and 5.1% lies in the top ten. Source: peripheral blood, taken on day 0 of AZD1222 vaccination. These receptors all come from an adult in good health. Each CDR3 is given with its conserved first and last residue. A D gene is named only where the DNA matches it firmly. Clone sizes are given selectively: once, few, many, or a class where the clone is expanded.

>TRBV29-1|NA|NA|TRBJ1-6
CSTQWTVGGPLHF
TGCAGCACTCAATGGACGGTCGGTGGGCCCCTCCACTTT
>TRBV12-3/TRBV12-4|NA|NA|TRBJ2-1
CASSPLPDNEQFF
TGTGCCAGCAGTCCCCTCCCGGACAATGAGCAGTTCTTC
>TRBV5-8|NA|NA|TRBJ2-7
CASSLAGTAEQYF
TGTGCCAGCAGCTTGGCCGGAACAGCCGAGCAGTACTTC
>TRBV7-2|TRBD1|NA|TRBJ2-7
CASSRSGTAYEQYF
TGTGCCAGCAGCAGGAGTGGGACAGCCTACGAGCAGTACTTC
>TRBV7-9|NA|NA|TRBJ2-1
CASSSLATSYNEQFF
TGTGCCAGCAGCTCGCTAGCGACCTCCTACAATGAGCAGTTCTTC
>TRBV5-8|TRBD1|NA|TRBJ2-5
CASSPGGWETQYF
TGTGCCAGCAGCCCAGGGGGCTGGGAGACCCAGTACTTC
>TRBV7-9|NA|NA|TRBJ2-4
CASSPGPADIQYF
TGTGCCAGCAGCCCGGGGCCGGCGGACATTCAGTACTTC
>TRBV7-2|NA|NA|TRBJ1-5
CASSLTGDQPQHF
TGTGCCAGCAGCTTAACCGGGGATCAGCCCCAGCATTTT
>TRBV5-3|NA|NA|TRBJ1-1
CARSGALLNTEAFF
TGTGCCAGAAGCGGGGCCCTCCTGAACACTGAAGCTTTCTTT
>TRBV2|TRBD1|NA|TRBJ1-6
CASSELQGAGNSPLHF
TGTGCCAGCAGTGAACTACAGGGGGCGGGTAATTCACCCCTCCACTTT
>TRBV5-1|NA|NA|TRBJ2-5
CASSLTMQGSQETQYF
TGCGCCAGCAGCTTAACTATGCAGGGATCCCAAGAGACCCAGTACTTC
>TRBV5-1|NA|NA|TRBJ2-2
CASSRIMGTGELFF
TGCGCCAGCAGCCGTATAATGGGCACCGGGGAGCTGTTTTTT
>TRBV7-2|TRBD2|NA|TRBJ2-3
CASSRTSGGGDTQYF
TGTGCCAGCAGCAGGACTAGCGGGGGCGGAGATACGCAGTATTTT
>TRBV5-1|NA|NA|TRBJ2-3
CASSLSGTLSTDTQYF
TGCGCCAGCAGCTTGTCCGGGACCCTAAGCACAGATACGCAGTATTTT
>TRBV6-1|TRBD1|once|TRBJ1-3
CASSGTGFVPGNTIYF
TGTGCCAGCAGTGGGACAGGTTTCGTCCCTGGAAACACCATATATTTT
>TRBV14|TRBD1|NA|TRBJ2-7
CASSRQGSEQYF
TGTGCCAGCAGCCGACAGGGAAGCGAGCAGTACTTC
>TRBV9|NA|NA|TRBJ1-1
CASSVGAGGQNTEAFF
TGTGCCAGCAGCGTAGGGGCGGGGGGACAGAACACTGAAGCTTTCTTT
>TRBV5-5|NA|once|TRBJ1-4
CASSPLAGAGEKLFF
TGTGCCAGCAGTCCACTAGCGGGCGCGGGAGAAAAACTGTTTTTT
>TRBV7-3|NA|NA|TRBJ2-1
CASSLLTSREQFF
TGTGCCAGCAGCTTACTAACTAGCCGCGAGCAGTTCTTC
>TRBV7-3|TRBD2|NA|TRBJ2-1
CASSSTSGSYNEQFF
TGTGCCAGCAGCTCAACTAGCGGTTCCTACAATGAGCAGTTCTTC
>TRBV4-1|TRBD1|NA|TRBJ1-6
CASSPRTGVVDNSPLHF
TGCGCCAGCAGCCCCAGAACAGGGGTAGTTGATAATTCACCCCTCCACTTT
>TRBV12-3/TRBV12-4|TRBD1|NA|TRBJ1-2
CASSGTGEIGYTF
TGTGCCAGCAGCGGGACAGGGGAGATTGGCTACACCTTC
>TRBV2|TRBD2|NA|TRBJ2-1
CASSEGRLAGHNEQFF
TGTGCCAGCAGTGAAGGTAGACTAGCGGGACACAATGAGCAGTTCTTC
>TRBV7-2|NA|NA|TRBJ1-5
CASSSIGRSRYQPQHF
TGTGCCAGCAGCTCCATCGGGCGATCGAGGTATCAGCCCCAGCATTTT
>TRBV28|TRBD1|NA|TRBJ1-1
CASSGGQGKNTEAFF
TGTGCCAGCAGTGGGGGACAGGGTAAGAACACTGAAGCTTTCTTT
>TRBV7-8|NA|NA|TRBJ1-2
CASSLTSGGNYGYTF
TGTGCCAGCAGTCTCACGAGCGGGGGCAACTATGGCTACACCTTC
>TRBV5-1|TRBD1|once|TRBJ1-1
CASSTRGQGGTEAFF
TGCGCCAGCAGCACGAGGGGGCAGGGAGGAACTGAAGCTTTCTTT
>TRBV3-1/TRBV3-2|TRBD2|NA|TRBJ2-7
CASSSRTRSEQYF
TGTGCCAGCAGCTCCCGGACTAGATCCGAGCAGTACTTC
>TRBV27|NA|NA|TRBJ1-5
CATRGTGSNQPQHF
TGTGCCACACGCGGGACTGGGAGCAATCAGCCCCAGCATTTT
>TRBV10-2|NA|NA|TRBJ2-1
CASSNGGEGEQFF
TGCGCCAGCAGTAACGGGGGTGAAGGTGAGCAGTTCTTC
>TRBV14|NA|NA|TRBJ1-1
CASSQPGTNTEAFF
TGTGCCAGCAGCCAACCAGGGACCAACACTGAAGCTTTCTTT
>TRBV6-1|NA|NA|TRBJ2-1
CASSEIEGPGEQFF
TGTGCCAGCAGTGAAATCGAGGGCCCTGGTGAGCAGTTCTTC
>TRBV7-3|NA|NA|TRBJ2-5
CASSLVGRVGETQYF
TGTGCCAGCAGCTTAGTAGGCAGGGTAGGGGAGACCCAGTACTTC
>TRBV10-2|NA|NA|TRBJ2-3
CASSDYGGATTDTQYF
TGCGCCAGCAGTGACTATGGGGGGGCTACCACAGATACGCAGTATTTT
>TRBV5-1|TRBD1|once|TRBJ1-2
CASSLSRGHGYTF
TGCGCCAGCAGCTTGTCCAGGGGGCATGGCTACACCTTC
>TRBV11-2|NA|NA|TRBJ1-1
CASSSWRGYRSMNTEAFF
TGTGCCAGCAGCTCATGGCGGGGATACCGAAGCATGAACACTGAAGCTTTCTTT
>TRBV9|NA|NA|TRBJ2-3
CASSVSLVGDTQYF
TGTGCCAGCAGCGTATCACTAGTTGGGGATACGCAGTATTTT
>TRBV10-3|TRBD2|once|TRBJ2-2
CAIGGSGRGNTGELFF
TGTGCCATAGGCGGGAGCGGGAGGGGGAACACCGGGGAGCTGTTTTTT
>TRBV12-5|NA|NA|TRBJ1-5
CASGLHLNQPQHF
TGTGCTAGTGGTTTGCACCTCAATCAGCCCCAGCATTTT
>TRBV15|NA|once|TRBJ2-1
CATSRVGGWVEQFF
TGTGCCACCAGCAGAGTGGGGGGCTGGGTTGAGCAGTTCTTC
>TRBV12-3/TRBV12-4|NA|NA|TRBJ2-3
CASSLRDWAQYF
TGTGCCAGCAGTTTAAGAGATTGGGCGCAGTATTTT
>TRBV29-1|NA|once|TRBJ2-1
CSADGGGYNEQFF
TGCAGCGCCGATGGAGGAGGCTACAATGAGCAGTTCTTC
>TRBV7-2|NA|NA|TRBJ1-1
CASSRIMNTEAFF
TGTGCCAGCAGCCGGATAATGAACACTGAAGCTTTCTTT
>TRBV14|NA|NA|TRBJ1-1
CASSQQRNTEAFF
TGTGCCAGCAGCCAACAGAGAAACACTGAAGCTTTCTTT
>TRBV6-6|NA|NA|TRBJ1-2
CALTGQYPNYGYTF
TGTGCCTTGACCGGCCAATACCCAAACTATGGCTACACCTTC
>TRBV6-2/TRBV6-3|NA|NA|TRBJ1-1
CACGPGRGLERTEAFF
TGTGCCTGCGGCCCCGGACGGGGGCTAGAGAGGACTGAAGCTTTCTTT
>TRBV19|NA|NA|TRBJ1-2
CATEGYTF
TGTGCCACCGAAGGCTACACCTTC
>TRBV27|NA|NA|TRBJ2-1
CASSLSGARVNEQFF
TGTGCCAGCAGTTTATCGGGGGCTAGGGTAAATGAGCAGTTCTTC
>TRBV4-1|NA|NA|TRBJ1-5
CASSLLPGTDQPQHF
TGCGCCAGCAGCCTCCTCCCGGGGACCGATCAGCCCCAGCATTTT
>TRBV3-1/TRBV3-2|TRBD1|NA|TRBJ2-7
CATTGQASYEQYF
TGTGCCACCACGGGACAGGCCTCCTACGAGCAGTACTTC
>TRBV20-1|TRBD1|NA|TRBJ1-1
CSASGTGYEAFF
TGCAGTGCTAGTGGGACAGGTTATGAAGCTTTCTTT
>TRBV29-1|TRBD1|NA|TRBJ1-2
CSGRDREKGGYTF
TGCAGCGGCCGCGACAGGGAGAAAGGTGGCTACACCTTC
>TRBV9|NA|NA|TRBJ2-3
CASSVGWAFTDTQYF
TGTGCCAGCAGCGTAGGGTGGGCCTTCACAGATACGCAGTATTTT
>TRBV3-1/TRBV3-2|NA|few|TRBJ1-4
CASSRPGTNEKLFF
TGTGCCAGCAGCCGTCCAGGGACAAATGAAAAACTGTTTTTT
>TRBV18|TRBD1|NA|TRBJ1-3
CASSPTSTGPGNTIYF
TGTGCCAGCTCACCTACCTCGACAGGGCCTGGAAACACCATATATTTT
>TRBV3-1/TRBV3-2|TRBD1|NA|TRBJ1-6
CASSQNPDREDSPLHF
TGTGCCAGCAGCCAGAACCCGGACAGGGAGGATTCACCCCTCCACTTT
>TRBV14|NA|NA|TRBJ1-2
CASSQDTLVGYGYTF
TGTGCCAGCAGCCAAGATACGTTAGTCGGCTATGGCTACACCTTC
>TRBV6-1|TRBD1|NA|TRBJ2-7
CASSEITGGWYEQYF
TGTGCCAGCAGTGAGATTACAGGGGGCTGGTACGAGCAGTACTTC